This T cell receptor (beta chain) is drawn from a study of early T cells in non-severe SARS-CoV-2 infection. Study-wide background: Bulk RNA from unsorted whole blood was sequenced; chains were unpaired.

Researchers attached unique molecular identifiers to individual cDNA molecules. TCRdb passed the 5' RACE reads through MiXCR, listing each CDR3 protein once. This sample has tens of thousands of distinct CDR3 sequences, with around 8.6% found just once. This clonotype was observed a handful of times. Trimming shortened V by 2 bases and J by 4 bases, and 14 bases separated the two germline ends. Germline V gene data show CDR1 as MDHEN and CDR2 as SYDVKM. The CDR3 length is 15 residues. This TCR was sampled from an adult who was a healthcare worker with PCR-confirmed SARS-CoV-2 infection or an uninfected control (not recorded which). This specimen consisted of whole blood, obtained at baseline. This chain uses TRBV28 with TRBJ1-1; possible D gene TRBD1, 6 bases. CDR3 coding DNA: TGTGCCAGCAGTTTACACAGGGTGAGGAGCACTGAAGCTTTCTTT. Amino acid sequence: CASSLHRVRSTEAFF.